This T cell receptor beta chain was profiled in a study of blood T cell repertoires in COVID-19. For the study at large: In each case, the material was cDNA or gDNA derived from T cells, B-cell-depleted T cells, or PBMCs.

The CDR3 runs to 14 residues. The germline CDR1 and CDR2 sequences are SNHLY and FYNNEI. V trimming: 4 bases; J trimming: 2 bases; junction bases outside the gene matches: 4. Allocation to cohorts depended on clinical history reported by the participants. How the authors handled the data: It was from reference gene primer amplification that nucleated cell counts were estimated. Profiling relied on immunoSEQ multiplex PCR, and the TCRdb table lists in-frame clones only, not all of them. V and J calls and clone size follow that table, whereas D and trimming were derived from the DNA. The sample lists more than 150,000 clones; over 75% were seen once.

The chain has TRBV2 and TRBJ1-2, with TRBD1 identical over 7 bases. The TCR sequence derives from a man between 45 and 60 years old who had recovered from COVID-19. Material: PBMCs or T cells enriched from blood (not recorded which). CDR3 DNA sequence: TGTGCCAGCAGTGCCGCGGACAGGAACTATGGCTACACCTTC. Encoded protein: CASSAADRNYGYTF.